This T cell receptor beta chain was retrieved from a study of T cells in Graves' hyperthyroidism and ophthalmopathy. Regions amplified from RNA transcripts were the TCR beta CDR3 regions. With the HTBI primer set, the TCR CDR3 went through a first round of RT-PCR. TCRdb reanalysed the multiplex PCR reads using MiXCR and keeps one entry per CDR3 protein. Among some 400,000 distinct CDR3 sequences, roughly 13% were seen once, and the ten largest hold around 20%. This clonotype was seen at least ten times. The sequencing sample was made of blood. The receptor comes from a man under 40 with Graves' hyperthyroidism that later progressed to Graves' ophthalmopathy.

Here the CDR3 reads CASSHLDRGGGSAQPQHF. The CDR3 nucleotides are TGTGCCAGCAGCCACCTGGACAGGGGAGGGGGTTCAGCTCAGCCCCAGCATTTT. The V gene is TRBV6-1, the J gene TRBJ1-5, with 9 bases that match TRBD1. This CDR3 contains 18 residues. In germline, CDR1 is MNHNS, CDR2 SASEGT. The J segment lost 6 bases and the V segment lost 6 bases, leaving 18 bases of the junction unmatched.